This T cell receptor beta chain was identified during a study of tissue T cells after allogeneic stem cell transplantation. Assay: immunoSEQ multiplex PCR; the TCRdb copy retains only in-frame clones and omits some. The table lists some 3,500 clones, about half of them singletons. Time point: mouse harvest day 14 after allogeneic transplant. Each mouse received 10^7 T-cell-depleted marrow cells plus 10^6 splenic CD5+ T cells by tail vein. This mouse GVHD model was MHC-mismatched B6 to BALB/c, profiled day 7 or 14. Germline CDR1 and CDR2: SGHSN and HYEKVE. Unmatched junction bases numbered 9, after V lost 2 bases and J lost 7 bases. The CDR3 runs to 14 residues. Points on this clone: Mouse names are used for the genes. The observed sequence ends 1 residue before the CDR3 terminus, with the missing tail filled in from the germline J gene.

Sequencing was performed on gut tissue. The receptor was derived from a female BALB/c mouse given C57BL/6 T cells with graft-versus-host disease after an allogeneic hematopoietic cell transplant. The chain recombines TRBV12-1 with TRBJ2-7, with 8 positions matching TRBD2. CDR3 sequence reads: CASSPYWGRGEQYF. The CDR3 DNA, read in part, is TGTGCCAGCTCTCCCTACTGGGGGCGCGGGGAACAGTAC. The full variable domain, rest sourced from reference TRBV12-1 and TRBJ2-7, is DSGVVQSPRHIIKEKGGRSVLTCIPISGHSNVVWYQQTLGKELKFLIQHYEKVERDKGFLPSRFSVQQFDDYHSEMNMSALELEDSAMYFCASSPYWGRGEQYFGPGTRLTVL.